These 6 T cell receptor beta chains were sequenced from one sample in a study of human T cells and chemical hapten exposure. Regarding time point: patch test 1, 2 weeks after DPC sensitization. Treatment meaning: therapeutic diphenylcyclopropenone sensitization with weekly scalp DPC. From the RACE reads, TCRdb called clonotypes with MiXCR, one entry per CDR3 protein. The sample lists approximately 110,000 distinct CDR3 sequences, about 10% seen once, with approximately 3.5% in the top ten. The sample in question was whole blood, obtained in connection with sensitization to the hapten diphenylcyclopropenone (DPC). Receptors originate from a woman in her 40s with alopecia areata. Some clones in this sample may be carry-over from other donors' samples.

This clonotype came up many times. The V call is TRBV30, the J call TRBJ1-2, with D unclear. Trimming cost V 4 bases and J 4 bases, with 16 bases left between them. Germline CDR1 reads GTSNPN; CDR2 reads SVGIG (reference sequence). CDR3 length: 14 residues. The CDR3 coding sequence is TGTGCCTGGATGTACGAGGGAGGTACCTATGGCTACACCTTC. It yields the protein CAWMYEGGTYGYTF.

This clonotype was detected ten times or more. The chain has TRBV28 and TRBJ2-3; 7 positions match TRBD1. This CDR3 region has 16 residues. The germline gives CDR1 MDHEN, CDR2 SYDVKM. V gave up 5 bases and J gave up 3 bases; unmatched junction bases: 11. The CDR3 sequence is CASSLDRVGWTDTQYF. CDR3 sequence (DNA): TGTGCCAGCAGTCTCGACAGGGTCGGGTGGACAGATACGCAGTATTTT.

The genes are TRBV30 and TRBJ2-7; D gene ambiguous. There are 13 residues in the CDR3. V was trimmed by 0 bases and J by 5 bases, leaving 11 bases between them. Germline CDR1 GTSNPN, CDR2 SVGIG (reference sequence). This CDR3 is CAWSVRVSNEQYF. The CDR3 nucleotides read TGTGCCTGGAGTGTACGGGTATCTAACGAGCAGTACTTC.

This clonotype turned up a few times. V and J are TRBV7-6 and TRBJ2-7; 7 bases align to TRBD1. This CDR3 has 14 residues. Trimming cost V 5 bases and J 3 bases; bases outside gene matches: 7. Germline V gene lookup returns CDR1 SGHVS and CDR2 FNYEAQ. CDR3 DNA: TGTGCCAGCAGCAAGGGGGACAGTAGCTACGAGCAGTACTTC. Its translation: CASSKGDSSYEQYF.

This clonotype was picked up many times. This rearrangement joins TRBV7-8 to TRBJ1-5; TRBD1 matches at 7 bases. The CDR3 has 17 amino acids. Trimming cost V 2 bases and J 6 bases; bases outside gene matches: 13. Germline CDR1 reads SGHVS; CDR2 reads FQNEAQ. The CDR3 region is CASSLISGRGPSQPQHF. The CDR3 nucleotides read TGTGCCAGCAGCTTAATATCCGGGAGGGGGCCTAGTCAGCCCCAGCATTTT.

J is TRBJ2-2 and V is TRBV4-3; 7 nucleotides match TRBD2. V gave up 1 base and J gave up 5 bases; unmatched junction bases: 4. The V gene's germline CDR1 is LGHNA and CDR2 YSLEER. The CDR3 loop spans 15 amino acids. The CDR3, as DNA: TGCGCCAGCAGCCAAGTAGCGGGTGGGACCGGGGAGCTGTTTTTT. It encodes CASSQVAGGTGELFF.